Below, one T cell receptor beta chain is given with its context. This sample was taken from a study of cytomegalovirus exposure and HLA in healthy donors. The CDR3 consists of 16 residues. Looked up from germline, CDR1 is SGHNT and CDR2 is YENEEA. V was clipped by 0 bases and J by 9 bases, with 18 bases between them. The study ran its PCR with 60 Vbeta and 13 Jbeta primers. Original processing methods: Per a later analysis, the number of unique TCR beta chains was some 82 million, of which some 10 million were shared. Method: immunoSEQ multiplex PCR; TCRdb's copy keeps in-frame clones and lacks some. V, J and clone size are those of that table, while D and trimming were read from the DNA. The sample records fewer than 65,000 clones, 80% to 90% being singletons.

The receptor's source is a man younger than 35 in good health and CMV-seronegative. The sequenced material came from PBMCs. The rearrangement uses TRBV11-3 and TRBJ1-5, with D possibly TRBD1 on 5 matching bases. Here the CDR3 reads CASSLDGHGVARPQHF. The CDR3 nucleotides read TGTGCCAGCAGCTTAGATGGACACGGAGTCGCCCGGCCCCAGCATTTT.